The 10 T cell receptor beta chains in this list originate from one sample, sequenced in a study of cytomegalovirus exposure and HLA in healthy donors. Researchers ran the PCR with 60 Vbeta and 13 Jbeta primers. Sequenced by immunoSEQ multiplex PCR; TCRdb stores in-frame clones only, minus some. This sample has 150,000 to 180,000 clones, with roughly 74% found just once. The sample taken for sequencing was PBMCs. The receptor source for this set is a man between 18 and 35 years old in good health and CMV-seronegative.

V is TRBV4-2 and J is TRBJ2-5; 16 bases are shared with TRBD2. The J call may be faulty, since TRBJ2-7 better matches the DNA end. CDR1 is LGHNA and CDR2 is YNFKEQ in the germline V gene. The CDR3 covers 19 residues. As DNA, the CDR3 is TGTGCCAGCAGCCAAGATGGGACTAGCGGGGGGGCCCGGCTCTACGAGCAGTACTTC. This translates into CASSQDGTSGGARLYEQYF.

The chain recombines TRBV28 with TRBJ2-7, with TRBD1 as a possible D gene (5 bases). This CDR3 comprises 12 residues. Per the germline V gene, CDR1 is MDHEN and CDR2 is SYDVKM. Trimming cost V 3 bases and J 5 bases, with 8 bases left between them. Here the CDR3 DNA reads TGTGCCAGCAGTTTCTCAGGGAACGAGCAGTACGTC. As protein: CASSFSGNEQYV.

The V gene is TRBV2, the J gene TRBJ1-1, with 7 bases matching TRBD1. The CDR3 sequence is 11 residues long. Germline V gene lookup returns CDR1 SNHLY and CDR2 FYNNEI. V lost 6 bases and J lost 8; bases outside the gene matches: 3. The CDR3 DNA reads TGTGCCAGCAGACCGGACAGGGAAGCTTTCTTT. Its protein is CASRPDREAFF.

V is TRBV18 and J is TRBJ1-2; D unclear. The CDR3 covers 12 residues. CDR1 is KGHSH, CDR2 LQKENI, per germline. V lost 3 bases to trimming and J lost 2 bases, with 4 bases between them. The CDR3 DNA follows: TGTGCCAGCTCACCTATAAACTATGGCTACACCTTC. Its protein is CASSPINYGYTF.

This clone has just one count. The V and J genes are TRBV7-8 and TRBJ2-1; D is undetermined. CDR3 length: 13 amino acids. Germline V gene lookup returns CDR1 SGHVS and CDR2 FQNEAQ. V shed 6 bases and J shed 2 bases, with 8 bases lying between them. CDR3 in DNA: TGTGCCAGCAGAGAGGCGGCCTACAATGAGCAGTTCTTC. Translation: CASREAAYNEQFF. Variable domain in full (rest from reference TRBV7-8 and TRBJ2-1): GAGVSQSPRYKVAKRGQDVALRCDPISGHVSLFWYQQALGQGPEFLTYFQNEAQLDKSGLPSDRFFAERPEGSVSTLKIQRTQQEDSAVYLCASREAAYNEQFFGPGTRLTVL.

The chain joins TRBV5-6 to TRBJ2-6; maybe TRBD2 (5 bases). V was cut by 4 bases and J by 0 bases, with 8 bases left in between. CDR1 is SGHDT and CDR2 is YYEEEE in the germline V gene. The CDR3 is 15 residues long. CDR3 DNA: TGTGCCAGCAGCGAGGAGGTCTCTGGGGCCAACGTCCTGACTTTC. Protein: CASSEEVSGANVLTF.

CDR3 region: CASSNTRGQGPYGYTF. As DNA, the CDR3 is TGTGCCAGCAGTAATACCCGGGGACAGGGGCCCTATGGCTACACCTTC. The V and J genes are TRBV11-2 and TRBJ1-2; 10 nucleotides match TRBD1. Per germline, CDR1 SGHAT and CDR2 FQNNGV. V lost 6 bases to trimming and J lost 4 bases; unmatched junction nucleotides: 11. This CDR3 spans 16 amino acids.

This rearrangement joins TRBV7-6 to TRBJ2-1; weak D call: TRBD2 (5 bases). Germline-derived CDR1 and CDR2 are SGHVS and FNYEAQ. The CDR3 has 15 residues. V lost 2 bases, J lost 4 bases, and 12 bases lay in between. The CDR3 nucleotides are TGTGCCAGCAGCTTACCGTGGGAGCGGTACAATGAGCAGTTCTTC. It yields the protein CASSLPWERYNEQFF.

The sample holds a few counts of this clone. The V gene is TRBV2, the J gene TRBJ2-1, with D possibly being TRBD2 (6 bases). The CDR3 contains 15 residues. V was cut by 6 bases and J by 9 bases, with 21 bases left in between. Germline CDR1 SNHLY, CDR2 FYNNEI. The CDR3 nucleotides are TGTGCCAGCAGAGACCGGGAGCTGGGTTGGGGTGAGCAGTTCTTC. Protein: CASRDRELGWGEQFF.

This chain joins TRBV10-3 and TRBJ1-5; D remains ambiguous. V lost 3 bases, J lost 1 base, and 16 bases lay in between. The CDR3 covers 17 residues. CDR1 is ENHRY and CDR2 is SYGVKD in the germline V gene. The CDR3 region is CAISESEAGRSNQPQHF. As DNA, the CDR3 is TGTGCCATCAGTGAAAGTGAGGCGGGCCGAAGCAATCAGCCCCAGCATTTT.